Described below is a single TCR beta chain sequence and its context. Its antigen remains unknown. The PCR had 60 Vbeta and 13 Jbeta primers. The table came from immunoSEQ multiplex PCR; TCRdb's copy has only in-frame clones and leaves some out. The top ten hold around 2% of the sample, which has fewer than 120,000 clones, approximately 86% seen once. The data originate from a study of cytomegalovirus exposure and HLA in healthy donors. Study-wide findings and caveats: The classifier, whose performance was assessed in both the original and validation cohorts, reportedly diagnosed cytomegalovirus status with high specificity and sensitivity. Listed as cytomegalovirus-associated were 150 to 200 TCR beta chains. Several top significant clusters appeared, in a later analysis, to be linked to common viral pathogens.

V was shortened by 3 bases and J by 6 bases, with 12 bases between the two germline ends. This CDR3 comprises 14 residues. Germline V gene sequence: CDR1 LNHDA, CDR2 SQIVND (reference sequence). This TCR was recovered from a man aged 35 to 55 in good health and CMV-seronegative. The rearrangement joins TRBV19 to TRBJ1-5; TRBD1 is a possible D gene (6 bases). Sample: PBMCs. The CDR3 coding sequence is TGTGCCAGTAGTATCTTTGGGGGCGGTCAGCCCCAGCATTTT. Encoded protein: CASSIFGGGQPQHF.